The 32 T cell receptor beta chains given below trace back to one sample, sequenced in a study of human T cells and chemical hapten exposure. TCRdb processed the RACE reads anew with MiXCR; each CDR3 protein has one entry. There are over 150,000 distinct CDR3 sequences in the sample; around 30% occur only once, and around 2.3% lies in the top ten. Time point specified: patch test 3, about 24 weeks after DPC sensitization. Stated treatment: therapeutic diphenylcyclopropenone sensitization with weekly scalp DPC. This specimen was whole blood, taken in connection with sensitization to the hapten diphenylcyclopropenone (DPC). All receptors derive from a woman aged 18-30 years with alopecia areata. Some clones in this sample may be carry-over from other donors' samples.

This clonotype has a handful of counts. V gene TRBV25-1 combines with J gene TRBJ2-5; D is uncertain. This CDR3 comprises 13 residues. The germline V gene has CDR1 MGHDK and CDR2 SYGVNS. Between the trimmed V and J ends, which lost 4 bases and 5 bases, there was a span of 11 bases. Here the CDR3 reads CASSGTEGETQYF. DNA of the CDR3: TGTGCCAGCAGTGGGACGGAAGGGGAGACCCAGTACTTC.

This clonotype occurred a few times. V and J are TRBV12-3 or TRBV12-4 and TRBJ2-1; D gene ambiguous. The V gene lost 9 bases and the J gene lost 2 bases, with 5 bases spanning the gap. This CDR3 spans 11 amino acids. This chain's CDR3 is CASAAYNEQFF. The CDR3 nucleotides are TGTGCCAGTGCTGCCTACAATGAGCAGTTCTTC.

To note about this clonotype: The junction differs from germline at one of its ends, possibly a read error. The chain is built from TRBV7-7 and TRBJ2-5; D call uncertain. Germline lookup yields CDR1 SSHAT and CDR2 FNYEAQ (reference sequence). The CDR3 runs to 15 residues. The CDR3 here is CASSLGGEVYETQYF. CDR3 in DNA: TGTGCTAGCAGCTTAGGCGGTGAGGTCTACGAGACCCAGTACTTC.

This clonotype has more than one count but fewer than ten. The genes are TRBV3-1 and TRBJ1-1; the D gene is possibly TRBD1 (5 bases). Germline V gene sequence: CDR1 LGHDT, CDR2 YNNKEL (reference sequence). The CDR3 contains 13 residues. Trimming shortened V by 4 bases and J by 8 bases, and 14 bases separated the two germline ends. The CDR3 nucleotides read TGTGCCAGCAGCCGAGACACGGGGGTAGAAGCTTTCTTT. The encoded protein is CASSRDTGVEAFF.

This chain links TRBV6-1 with TRBJ2-5; weak D call: TRBD2 (6 bases). The CDR3 has 14 amino acids. The germline CDR1 and CDR2 sequences are MNHNS and SASEGT. Trimming stripped 6 bases from V and 3 bases from J, with 14 bases between. CDR3 coding DNA: TGTGCCAGCAGCCATCGACTAGTTAAAGAGACCCAGTACTTC. This sequence encodes CASSHRLVKETQYF.

This clonotype was recorded a few times. The V gene is TRBV11-1, the J gene TRBJ2-5; D not resolved. Deletions cut 3 bases from V and 4 bases from J, with 9 bases between. CDR1 SGHAT and CDR2 FQDESV come from the germline V gene (reference sequence). The CDR3 runs to 13 residues. The chain's CDR3 is CASSFLDAETQYF. The CDR3 region has the DNA TGTGCCAGCAGCTTTTTAGATGCAGAGACCCAGTACTTC.

The V and J genes are TRBV7-9 and TRBJ1-2, with D perhaps TRBD1 (5 bases). Germline loops: CDR1 SEHNR, CDR2 FQNEAQ (reference sequence). The CDR3 extends over 12 amino acids. V lost 4 bases and J lost 4, with 7 bases in between. The CDR3, as DNA: TGTGCCAGCAGCTCAGGGTTCTATGGCTACACCTTC. Translated, it gives CASSSGFYGYTF.

This clonotype was picked up a small number of times. The chain couples TRBV5-5 to TRBJ1-6; TRBD1 agrees at 9 bases. J gave up 6 bases and V 3 bases, and 4 bases lay outside the gene matches. There are 15 residues in the CDR3. Germline V gene sequence: CDR1 SGHKS, CDR2 YYEKEE (reference sequence). Here the CDR3 DNA reads TGTGCCAGCAGCTCACAGGGGGCCGGTAATTCACCCCTCCACTTT. It encodes CASSSQGAGNSPLHF. Full variable domain (rest looked up from reference TRBV5-5 and TRBJ1-6): DAGVTQSPTHLIKTRGQQVTLRCSPISGHKSVSWYQQVLGQGPQFIFQYYEKEERGRGNFPDRFSARQFPNYSSELNVNALLLGDSALYLCASSSQGAGNSPLHFGNGTRLTVT.

The V call is TRBV7-2, the J call TRBJ2-1; no clear D gene. V was clipped by 1 base and J by 7 bases, with 11 bases between them. In germline, CDR1 is SGHTA, CDR2 FQGNSA. This CDR3 comprises 14 residues. The CDR3 nucleotides read TGTGCCAGCAGCTTAGACGGGCGGAATAATGAGCAGTTCTTC. Its translation: CASSLDGRNNEQFF.

This clonotype was seen more than once but under ten times. The chain uses TRBV9 and TRBJ1-3, with a possible D match to TRBD1 (6 bases). Germline assignment: CDR1 SGDLS and CDR2 YYNGEE. V was cut by 4 bases and J by 0 bases, with 14 bases left in between. The CDR3 sequence is 16 residues long. The CDR3 reads CASSPPGGSSGNTIYF. The CDR3 DNA is TGTGCCAGCAGCCCCCCCGGGGGCAGCTCTGGAAACACCATATATTTT.

V gene TRBV7-2 combines with J gene TRBJ1-5; D call uncertain. This CDR3 region has 13 residues. The V end lost 1 base, the J end lost 6 bases, and 7 bases lay between the germline ends. The germline V gene has CDR1 SGHTA and CDR2 FQGNSA. CDR3 sequence (DNA): TGTGCCAGCAGCTTAGAGGGTAGTCAGCCCCAGCATTTT. Encoded protein: CASSLEGSQPQHF.

The CDR3 region is CSANNQHPLHF. CDR3 nucleotides: TGCAGTGCTAACAATCAGCACCCCCTCCACTTT. The rearrangement uses TRBV20-1 and TRBJ1-6; D unclear. V lost 4 bases and J lost 13, with 11 bases in between. Germline V gives CDR1 DFQATT, CDR2 SNEGSKA (reference sequence). CDR3 length: 11 residues.

The chain joins TRBV6-2 or TRBV6-3 to TRBJ2-5, with D possibly TRBD2 on 5 matching bases. Germline CDR1 and CDR2: MNHEY and SVGEGT. Trimming cost V 6 bases and J 5 bases, with 16 bases left between them. The CDR3 totals 14 residues. CDR3 sequence: CASSVGAGRETQYF. For the CDR3, the DNA is TGTGCCAGCAGCGTGGGCGCGGGCCGGGAGACCCAGTACTTC.

This chain links TRBV3-1 with TRBJ2-1; 12 nucleotides line up with TRBD2. CDR1 LGHDT and CDR2 YNNKEL come from the germline V gene (reference sequence). The CDR3 is made up of 16 amino acids. Germline trimming cut 4 bases from V and 4 bases from J; bases unmatched to any gene: 5. CDR3 nucleotides: TGTGCCAGCAGCCCCCGACTAGCGGGGGCATACAATGAGCAGTTCTTC. Translation gives CASSPRLAGAYNEQFF.

The CDR3 loop is CASSVEIAGEQYF. Written as DNA, the CDR3 is TGTGCCAGCAGCGTAGAAATAGCGGGCGAGCAGTACTTC. This rearrangement joins TRBV9 to TRBJ2-7, with 7 positions matching TRBD2. Germline V gives CDR1 SGDLS, CDR2 YYNGEE. The CDR3 is 13 residues long. J was trimmed by 6 bases and V by 0 bases; bases with no gene match: 3.

The rearrangement uses TRBV6-5 and TRBJ2-5, with D possibly being TRBD2 (5 bases). CDR3 size: 15 residues. Germline CDR1 and CDR2: MNHEY and SVGAGI. The germline V and J ends were trimmed by 0 bases and 5 bases, with 13 bases remaining between them. CDR3 residues: CASSYSGVSGETQYF. In DNA form, the CDR3 reads TGTGCCAGCAGTTACTCGGGCGTCTCGGGGGAGACCCAGTACTTC.

V and J are TRBV20-1 and TRBJ1-1, with D possibly TRBD1 on 5 matching bases. Germline V gene lookup returns CDR1 DFQATT and CDR2 SNEGSKA (reference sequence). Trimming removed 5 bases from V and 0 bases from J, with 19 bases in between. The CDR3 is 16 residues long. This chain's CDR3 is CSARTQWTLLNTEAFF. CDR3 bases: TGCAGTGCTCGCACTCAGTGGACACTACTGAACACTGAAGCTTTCTTT.

V and J are TRBV19 and TRBJ2-3; D is uncertain. Trimming pared 4 bases from V and 4 bases from J, leaving 9 bases between. The CDR3 totals 13 residues. Germline V gene data show CDR1 as LNHDA and CDR2 as SQIVND (reference sequence). For the CDR3, the DNA is TGTGCCAGTAGTACCCGGAGAGCAGATACGCAGTATTTT. Translating gives CASSTRRADTQYF.

Ten or more counts support this clonotype. The V call is TRBV24-1, the J call TRBJ2-1, with D perhaps TRBD1 (5 bases). V was clipped by 3 bases and J by 2 bases, with 10 bases between them. The germline CDR1 and CDR2 sequences are KGHDR and SFDVKD. There are 15 residues in the CDR3. For the CDR3, the DNA is TGTGCCACCAGTGATCCAAGGACACCCTACAATGAGCAGTTCTTC. It codes for CATSDPRTPYNEQFF.

This clonotype appeared many times. The rearrangement uses TRBV4-1 and TRBJ2-7, with a possible D match to TRBD2 (6 bases). Between the trimmed V and J ends, which lost 4 bases and 3 bases, there was a span of 10 bases. The CDR3 covers 13 residues. Germline lookup yields CDR1 MGHRA and CDR2 YSYEKL. CDR3 in amino acids: CASSRPGSYEQYF. The DNA of the CDR3 is TGCGCCAGCAGCCGCCCCGGGAGCTACGAGCAGTACTTC.

This chain joins TRBV11-3 and TRBJ2-1, with 9 bases aligning to TRBD1. The CDR3 is made up of 14 amino acids. J was trimmed by 7 bases and V by 5 bases; bases with no gene match: 6. Germline V gene data show CDR1 as SGHNT and CDR2 as YENEEA. For the CDR3, the DNA is TGTGCCAGCAGCCGAAGACAGGGGGGGAATGAGCAGTTCTTC. Its protein is CASSRRQGGNEQFF.

This clonotype turned up a few times. CDR3: CASSLAAGGYTYNEQFF. The CDR3, as DNA: TGTGCCAGCAGCTTGGCCGCTGGGGGCTACACCTACAATGAGCAGTTCTTC. This chain joins TRBV5-4 and TRBJ2-1; weak D call: TRBD1 (6 bases). V shed 0 bases and J shed 2 bases, with 15 bases lying between them. The CDR3 runs to 17 residues. CDR1 and CDR2 from the germline V gene are SGHNT and YYREEE (reference sequence).

This clonotype came up a few times. The chain recombines TRBV12-3 or TRBV12-4 with TRBJ1-2; 9 nucleotides match TRBD1. V trimming: 7 bases; J trimming: 8 bases; junction bases outside the gene matches: 11. The CDR3 consists of 14 residues. DNA of the CDR3: TGTGCCAGCACCCTGGGACAGGGAACGTCGGGCTACACCTTC. It translates to CASTLGQGTSGYTF.

V gene TRBV4-1 combines with J gene TRBJ2-2; the D gene could be TRBD1 or TRBD2 (5 bases each). The germline V and J ends were trimmed by 1 base and 4 bases, with 16 bases remaining between them. CDR1 and CDR2 (germline): MGHRA, YSYEKL. This CDR3 has 17 amino acids. CDR3 sequence: CASSQALPGSGTGELFF. DNA for the CDR3: TGCGCCAGCAGCCAAGCCCTACCAGGGAGCGGCACCGGGGAGCTGTTTTTT.

V usage is TRBV4-1 and J usage is TRBJ1-2, with a possible D match to TRBD1 (5 bases). CDR3 length: 16 residues. Germline V gene sequence: CDR1 MGHRA, CDR2 YSYEKL. Trimming took off 2 bases at V and 0 bases at J, with 13 bases between the two ends. CDR3 loop: CASSQSTGTPNYGYTF. CDR3 in DNA: TGCGCCAGCAGCCAATCTACCGGGACTCCTAACTATGGCTACACCTTC.

The chain has TRBV5-1 and TRBJ2-1; perhaps TRBD2 as D (7 bases). CDR1 and CDR2 from the germline V gene are SGHRS and YFSETQ. With 4 bases removed from V and 7 bases from J, the gap between germline ends came to 21 bases. This CDR3 spans 16 amino acids. The CDR3 region is CASSHLLGGAENEQFF. CDR3 sequence (DNA): TGCGCCAGCAGCCACCTCCTAGGGGGGGCGGAGAATGAGCAGTTCTTC.

V usage is TRBV7-2 and J usage is TRBJ2-3; D may be TRBD2 (6 bases). This CDR3 is 15 amino acids long. V shed 2 bases and J shed 3 bases, with 12 bases lying between them. The V gene's germline CDR1 is SGHTA and CDR2 FQGNSA. The CDR3 is CASSLQSGVTDTQYF. For the CDR3, the DNA is TGTGCCAGCAGCTTACAATCGGGAGTAACAGATACGCAGTATTTT.

This clonotype was picked up a small number of times. This chain links TRBV7-9 with TRBJ2-5; TRBD2 matches at 7 bases. V lost 5 bases, J lost 4 bases, and 4 bases stayed unmatched. This CDR3 contains 13 residues. CDR1 is SEHNR and CDR2 is FQNEAQ in the germline V gene (reference sequence). The CDR3 DNA reads TGTGCCAGCAGCCGCCCGGGAGGAGAGACCCAGTACTTC. It codes for CASSRPGGETQYF.

The CDR3 is CAAGFGGELFF. The CDR3 bases are TGTGCCGCTGGGTTTGGCGGGGAGCTGTTTTTT. The V gene is TRBV6-5, the J gene TRBJ2-2; D not certain. Looked up from germline, CDR1 is MNHEY and CDR2 is SVGAGI. CDR3 length: 11 residues. The V end was cut by 11 bases, the J end by 7 bases, with 11 bases between.

There are a few counts of this clonotype. The chain combines TRBV28 with TRBJ2-4; perhaps D is TRBD1 or TRBD2 (6 bases each). The germline V gene encodes CDR1 MDHEN and CDR2 SYDVKM. Deletions cut 2 bases from V and 2 bases from J, with 7 bases between. This CDR3 has 14 residues. This CDR3 is CASSLGGPKNIQYF. The DNA for the CDR3 is TGTGCCAGCAGTTTAGGGGGGCCCAAAAACATTCAGTACTTC.

This clonotype was seen a few times. This chain links TRBV4-1 with TRBJ1-2; perhaps TRBD1 as D (6 bases). Germline lookup yields CDR1 MGHRA and CDR2 YSYEKL. Trimming stripped 0 bases from V and 5 bases from J, with 19 bases between. CDR3 length: 17 amino acids. The DNA of the CDR3 is TGCGCCAGCAGCCAAGATTTCGCTCCAGGGGACTCTTATGGCTACACCTTC. Its translation is CASSQDFAPGDSYGYTF.

The CDR3: CASSGTSSYEQYF. The CDR3 bases are TGTGCCAGCAGTGGAACTAGCTCCTACGAGCAGTACTTC. This chain uses TRBV25-1 with TRBJ2-7, with D tentatively TRBD2 (5 bases). V was clipped by 4 bases and J by 0 bases, with 7 bases between them. Germline CDR1 reads MGHDK; CDR2 reads SYGVNS. The CDR3 consists of 13 residues.